Listed here are 16 T cell receptor beta chains from one sample, sequenced in a study of blood T cell repertoires in COVID-19. Produced via immunoSEQ multiplex PCR; TCRdb's table is partial and in-frame only. The table shows over 120,000 clones, with approximately 83% occurring only once. The material sequenced was peripheral blood. The receptors come from an elderly woman with acute or convalescent COVID-19.

The chain combines TRBV2 with TRBJ1-5, with a possible D match to TRBD1 (6 bases). Trimming pared 8 bases from V and 3 bases from J, leaving 23 bases between. The CDR3 consists of 17 residues. Germline V gives CDR1 SNHLY, CDR2 FYNNEI. In DNA form, the CDR3 reads TGTGCCAGCGTAGAGAATGCAGGGGATTTAGTCAATCAGCCCCAGCATTTT. Its protein is CASVENAGDLVNQPQHF.

This clone was detected only a few times. This rearrangement joins TRBV19 to TRBJ2-1; 8 nucleotides agree with TRBD1. The V segment lost 3 bases and the J segment 5 bases; nucleotides outside the gene matches: 9. The CDR3 extends over 16 amino acids. Germline-derived CDR1 and CDR2 are LNHDA and SQIVND (reference sequence). The CDR3 is CASSIVTGGSNNEQFF. For the CDR3, the DNA is TGTGCCAGTAGTATTGTTACAGGGGGATCCAACAATGAGCAGTTCTTC.

The chain has TRBV7-2 and TRBJ1-6; tentative D call: TRBD1 (5 bases). The ends were cut back, 1 base at V and 9 bases at J, with 16 bases in the middle. Germline V CDR1 and CDR2: SGHTA, FQGNSA. The CDR3 extends over 16 amino acids. CDR3 DNA sequence: TGTGCCAGCAGCTTAGTGGTGGGGCCAATAGGTTCACCCCTCCACTTT. Its protein is CASSLVVGPIGSPLHF.

The chain couples TRBV5-1 to TRBJ2-7, with 9 bases that match TRBD1. Trimming cost V 4 bases and J 3 bases; bases outside gene matches: 5. The CDR3 runs to 14 residues. Germline CDR1 and CDR2: SGHRS and YFSETQ. The CDR3 DNA is TGCGCCAGCAGCCTACAGGGGGCTAGCTACGAGCAGTACTTC. Amino acid sequence: CASSLQGASYEQYF. The variable domain in full, completed from reference TRBV5-1 and TRBJ2-7, reads KAGVTQTPRYLIKTRGQQVTLSCSPISGHRSVSWYQQTPGQGLQFLFEYFSETQRNKGNFPGRFSGRQFSNSRSEMNVSTLELGDSALYLCASSLQGASYEQYFGPGTRLTVT.

CDR3 in DNA: TGCGCCAGCAGCCAAGATTTGGTAGCGGGGTTCACAGATACGCAGTATTTT. Protein sequence: CASSQDLVAGFTDTQYF. The chain couples TRBV4-3 to TRBJ2-3, with 8 positions matching TRBD2. CDR3 length: 17 amino acids. Losses at the gene ends were 0 bases for V and 2 bases for J; bases not matched to a gene: 7. Per germline, CDR1 LGHNA and CDR2 YSLEER.

The chain uses TRBV7-6 and TRBJ2-2; tentative D call: TRBD2 (5 bases). From germline, CDR1 is SGHVS and CDR2 FNYEAQ. CDR3 size: 15 residues. V was cut by 4 bases and J by 5 bases, with 14 bases left in between. CDR3 amino acids: CASSSQRPGTGELFF. The CDR3 region has the DNA TGTGCCAGCAGCTCACAGCGCCCGGGGACCGGGGAGCTGTTTTTT.

The table lists this clone with a count of one. The chain employs TRBV11-2 and TRBJ1-4; maybe TRBD1 (6 bases). CDR1 and CDR2 from the germline V gene are SGHAT and FQNNGV. V gave up 2 bases and J gave up 3 bases, with 7 bases separating them. This CDR3 has 14 residues. Here the CDR3 reads CASSLSGANEKLFF. CDR3 DNA: TGTGCCAGCAGCTTATCAGGGGCTAATGAAAAACTGTTTTTT.

The chain recombines TRBV29-1 with TRBJ1-4, with 8 bases that match TRBD1. The CDR3 is 14 residues long. Germline CDR1 and CDR2: SQVTM and ANQGSEA. The trim removed 0 bases at V and 6 bases at J, leaving 3 bases unmatched. The CDR3 region is CSVEEGTGYEKLFF. In nucleotides, the CDR3 is TGCAGCGTTGAAGAGGGGACAGGTTATGAAAAACTGTTTTTT.

The chain carries TRBV7-3 and TRBJ2-3; 12 bases are shared with TRBD2. The CDR3 consists of 16 residues. The germline V gene encodes CDR1 SGHTA and CDR2 FQGTGA. The junction had 2 bases not matched to a gene; V was cut back by 1 base and J by 3 bases. The DNA of the CDR3 is TGTGCCAGCAGCTTAAGCCTAGCGGGGGGGACAGATACGCAGTATTTT. It is translated as CASSLSLAGGTDTQYF.

The chain combines TRBV6-2 or TRBV6-3 with TRBJ2-1, with D hard to call. V dropped 6 bases and J dropped 2 bases, with 14 bases sitting between them. The CDR3 totals 15 residues. CDR1 and CDR2 (germline): MNHEY, SVGEGT. CDR3 loop: CASSRLLATYNEQFF. CDR3 sequence (DNA): TGTGCCAGCAGCCGACTCTTGGCAACCTACAATGAGCAGTTCTTC.

The V and J genes are TRBV4-1 and TRBJ1-2; 8 positions agree with TRBD1. From germline, CDR1 is MGHRA and CDR2 YSYEKL. This CDR3 is 15 amino acids long. J lost 7 bases, V lost 0 bases, and 7 bases had no gene match. CDR3 coding DNA: TGCGCCAGCAGCCAAGAAGGGCAGGGGGCCTTTGGCTACACCTTC. Translating it yields CASSQEGQGAFGYTF.

V usage is TRBV6-2 or TRBV6-3 and J usage is TRBJ1-1, with a tentative D call TRBD1 (5 bases). The germline V gene encodes CDR1 MNHEY and CDR2 SVGEGT. Trimming took 5 bases from V and 9 from J, leaving 16 bases between them. This CDR3 region has 13 residues. The CDR3: CASSPSGLLKAFF. In DNA, the CDR3 is TGTGCCAGCAGTCCGTCGGGACTTCTCAAAGCTTTCTTT.

The J gene is TRBJ2-1, the V gene TRBV14, with unresolved D. The CDR3 extends over 11 amino acids. Deletions cut 3 bases from V and 8 bases from J, with 5 bases between. The germline V gene encodes CDR1 SGHDN and CDR2 FVKESK. The CDR3: CASSHLDEQFF. The CDR3 DNA reads TGTGCCAGCAGCCATCTAGATGAGCAGTTCTTC.

V is TRBV7-2 and J is TRBJ1-2, with D maybe TRBD1 (6 bases). CDR3 size: 15 residues. V dropped 1 base and J dropped 3 bases, with 12 bases sitting between them. In germline, CDR1 is SGHTA, CDR2 FQGNSA. CDR3 residues: CASSLGGRGYYGYTF. As DNA, the CDR3 is TGTGCCAGCAGCTTAGGTGGCAGGGGTTACTATGGCTACACCTTC.

This clone was seen a handful of times. The J gene is TRBJ1-2, the V gene TRBV6-1, with 7 nucleotides matching TRBD1. After removal of 4 bases from V and 0 bases from J, the junction contained 11 bases not matched to a gene. The CDR3 totals 17 residues. Germline V gives CDR1 MNHNS, CDR2 SASEGT. The CDR3 region is CASSGPGAGGTNYGYTF. As DNA, the CDR3 is TGTGCCAGCAGTGGCCCTGGGGCAGGGGGTACTAACTATGGCTACACCTTC.

The chain links TRBV6-2 or TRBV6-3 to TRBJ2-5, with D perhaps matching TRBD1 (5 bases). This CDR3 spans 15 amino acids. Germline CDR1 and CDR2: MNHEY and SVGEGT. The V gene lost 3 bases and the J gene lost 0 bases, with 11 bases spanning the gap. The CDR3 DNA reads as TGTGCCAGCAGTTATCCAGGGAATAACCAAGAGACCCAGTACTTC. It is translated as CASSYPGNNQETQYF.